A selection of T cell receptor beta chains follows, all from one sample in a study of blood T cell repertoires in COVID-19. The data were produced by immunoSEQ multiplex PCR, yet TCRdb's version contains in-frame clones alone and is incomplete. The sample gives approximately 300,000 clones, roughly 89% of which show up once; 1.8% is in the top ten. The sequenced sample was peripheral blood. The receptors stem from a woman in her thirties with COVID-19, enrolled during active disease. The CDR3 runs from the conserved cysteine through the conserved F or W. The D gene is left open where the match is weak. Size values are once, few and many counts, or a class for expanded clones, and some rows have none.

>-|-|TRBJ1-5|TRBV7-8
CASSLDRQGNQPQHF
TGTGCCAGCAGCTTAGACCGCCAGGGCAATCAGCCCCAGCATTTT
>TRBD2|-|TRBJ2-1|TRBV6-1
CASSEAGTSGVYNEQFF
TGTGCCAGCAGTGAGGCCGGGACTAGCGGGGTTTACAATGAGCAGTTCTTC
>-|-|TRBJ2-6|TRBV12-3/TRBV12-4
CASRFSGANVLTF
TGTGCCAGCCGGTTCTCTGGGGCCAACGTCCTGACTTTC
>-|-|TRBJ1-3|TRBV7-9
CASSFSLLSGNTIYF
TGTGCCAGCAGCTTTTCTCTCCTCTCTGGAAACACCATATATTTT
>TRBD2|-|TRBJ2-3|TRBV4-1
CASSQVAGGRGAQDTQYF
TGCGCCAGCAGCCAAGTTGCGGGGGGGCGAGGAGCACAAGATACGCAGTATTTT
>TRBD1|-|TRBJ1-5|TRBV5-6
CASSFWDSRSNQPQHF
TGTGCCAGCAGCTTTTGGGACAGCAGGAGCAATCAGCCCCAGCATTTT
>TRBD1|-|TRBJ2-7|TRBV2
CASGSNRGPSEQYF
TGTGCCAGCGGGTCCAACAGGGGACCGAGCGAGCAGTACTTC
>-|-|TRBJ2-7|TRBV5-6
CASSFDSSYEQYF
TGTGCCAGCAGCTTCGACAGCTCCTACGAGCAGTACTTC
>-|-|TRBJ2-7|TRBV7-9
CASSLVSYEQYF
TGTGCCAGCAGCTTAGTCAGCTACGAGCAGTACTTC
>-|-|TRBJ1-1|TRBV9
CASSVATGGFTEAFF
TGTGCCAGCAGCGTAGCTACGGGGGGGTTCACTGAAGCTTTCTTT
>TRBD2|-|TRBJ2-3|TRBV2
CASSELPGGLGDTQYF
TGTGCCAGCAGTGAATTGCCGGGGGGGCTGGGAGATACGCAGTATTTT
>-|-|TRBJ1-3|TRBV2
CASSELRVGNTIYF
TGTGCCAGCAGTGAACTCAGGGTTGGAAACACCATATATTTT
>-|-|TRBJ2-3|TRBV4-3
CASTEEAVRSPSTDTQYF
TGCGCCAGCACCGAGGAGGCCGTCAGGAGCCCCTCCACAGATACGCAGTATTTT
>-|-|TRBJ1-2|TRBV29-1
CSVEERRGRGFGYTF
TGCAGCGTTGAAGAACGGCGAGGGCGAGGCTTTGGCTACACCTTC
>-|-|TRBJ1-1|TRBV28
CASSPGFNTEAFF
TGTGCCAGCAGCCCAGGGTTTAACACTGAAGCTTTCTTT
>TRBD1|-|TRBJ1-3|TRBV2
CASGGQGDTIYF
TGTGCCAGCGGGGGACAGGGGGACACCATATATTTT
>TRBD2|-|TRBJ2-4|TRBV7-9
CASSSTGTSGGWGDIQYF
TGTGCCAGCAGCTCGACCGGGACTAGCGGGGGATGGGGAGACATTCAGTACTTC
>TRBD1|-|TRBJ2-7|TRBV5-6
CASSSDGTEYEQYF
TGTGCCAGCAGCTCTGACGGGACAGAGTACGAGCAGTACTTC
>-|-|TRBJ1-2|TRBV14
CASSQDLGTPYGYTF
TGTGCCAGCAGCCAAGATCTGGGGACACCATATGGCTACACCTTC
>-|-|TRBJ2-3|TRBV5-1
CASSFTGSDTQYF
TGCGCCAGCAGCTTCACCGGTTCAGATACGCAGTATTTT
>-|few|TRBJ1-2|TRBV12-3/TRBV12-4
CASRRSGGYGYTF
TGTGCCAGCAGACGTAGTGGAGGCTATGGCTACACCTTC
>-|-|TRBJ1-2|TRBV29-1
CSVEDHRRSANYGYTF
TGCAGCGTTGAAGATCATCGCAGGTCAGCTAACTATGGCTACACCTTC
>TRBD2|once|TRBJ2-3|TRBV5-1
CASSLGPSGTTDTQYF
TGCGCCAGCAGCTTGGGGCCTAGCGGAACCACAGATACGCAGTATTTT
>TRBD1|-|TRBJ1-4|TRBV18
CASSPTGVLEKLFF
TGTGCCAGCTCACCAACAGGGGTTCTAGAAAAACTGTTTTTT
>-|-|TRBJ1-2|TRBV30
CAWSSGNYGYTF
TGTGCCTGGAGTTCCGGGAACTATGGCTACACCTTC
>TRBD2|-|TRBJ2-3|TRBV6-2/TRBV6-3
CASRPTGGRVDTQYF
TGTGCCAGCCGCCCGACGGGGGGTAGGGTAGATACGCAGTATTTT
>TRBD1|-|TRBJ1-2|TRBV7-9
CASSPGTDGYTF
TGTGCCAGCAGCCCAGGGACAGATGGCTACACCTTC
>-|-|TRBJ1-2|TRBV30
CAWKGGYSGYTF
TGTGCCTGGAAAGGGGGTTATAGCGGCTACACCTTC
>-|-|TRBJ2-1|TRBV27
CASSFLSVATYNEQFF
TGTGCCAGCAGTTTTCTTTCGGTAGCCACCTACAATGAGCAGTTCTTC
>TRBD1|few|TRBJ1-2|TRBV18
CASSTNRGGYTF
TGTGCCAGCTCAACTAACAGGGGCGGCTACACCTTC
>TRBD1|once|TRBJ1-1|TRBV7-9
CASSTGGLKAFF
TGTGCCAGCAGCACAGGGGGGCTAAAGGCTTTCTTT
>TRBD2|-|TRBJ2-3|TRBV7-2
CASSLELRGGLDTQYF
TGTGCCAGCAGCTTAGAGTTGCGGGGGGGCTTAGATACGCAGTATTTT
>TRBD1|-|TRBJ2-2|TRBV27
CASREGTGLWHGELFF
TGTGCCAGCAGGGAGGGGACAGGGTTATGGCACGGGGAGCTGTTTTTT
>-|few|TRBJ1-2|TRBV4-1
CASSREMGGYTF
TGCGCCAGCAGCCGGGAGATGGGTGGCTACACCTTC
>TRBD2|-|TRBJ2-5|TRBV5-1
CASSVTSGGARETQYF
TGCGCCAGCAGCGTGACTAGCGGGGGGGCCCGTGAGACCCAGTACTTC
>-|-|TRBJ1-1|TRBV6-2/TRBV6-3
CASSSFRGGAFF
TGTGCCAGCAGTTCTTTTCGGGGGGGAGCTTTCTTT
>TRBD1|-|TRBJ2-3|TRBV7-9
CASRRPGQSTDTQYF
TGTGCCAGCAGGCGGCCGGGACAGAGCACAGATACGCAGTATTTT
>-|-|TRBJ2-3|TRBV18
CASSPPTGNSSTDTQYF
TGTGCCAGCTCACCACCAACAGGGAACTCTAGCACAGATACGCAGTATTTT